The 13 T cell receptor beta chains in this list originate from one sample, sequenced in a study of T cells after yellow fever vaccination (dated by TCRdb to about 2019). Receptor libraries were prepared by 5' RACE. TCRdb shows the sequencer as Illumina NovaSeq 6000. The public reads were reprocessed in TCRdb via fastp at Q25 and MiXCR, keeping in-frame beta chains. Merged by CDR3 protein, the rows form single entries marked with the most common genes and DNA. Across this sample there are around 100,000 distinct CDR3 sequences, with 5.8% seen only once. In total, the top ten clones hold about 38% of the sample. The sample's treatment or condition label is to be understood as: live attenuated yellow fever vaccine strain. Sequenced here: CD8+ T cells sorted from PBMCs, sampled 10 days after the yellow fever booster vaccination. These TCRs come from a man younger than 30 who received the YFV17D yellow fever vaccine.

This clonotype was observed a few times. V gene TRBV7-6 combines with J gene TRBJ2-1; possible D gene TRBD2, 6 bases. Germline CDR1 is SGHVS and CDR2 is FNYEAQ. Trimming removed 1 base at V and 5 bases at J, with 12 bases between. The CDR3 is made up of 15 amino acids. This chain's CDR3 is CASSLGAGLNNEQFF. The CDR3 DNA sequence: TGTGCCAGCAGCTTAGGGGCGGGGCTGAACAATGAGCAGTTCTTC.

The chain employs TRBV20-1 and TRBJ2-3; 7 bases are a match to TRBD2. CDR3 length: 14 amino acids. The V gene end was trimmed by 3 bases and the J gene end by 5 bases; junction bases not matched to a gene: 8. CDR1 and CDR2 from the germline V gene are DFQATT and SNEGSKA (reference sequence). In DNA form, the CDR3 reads TGCAGTGCTAGCCTTGGGGGGGGTATAGATACGCAGTATTTT. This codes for CSASLGGGIDTQYF.

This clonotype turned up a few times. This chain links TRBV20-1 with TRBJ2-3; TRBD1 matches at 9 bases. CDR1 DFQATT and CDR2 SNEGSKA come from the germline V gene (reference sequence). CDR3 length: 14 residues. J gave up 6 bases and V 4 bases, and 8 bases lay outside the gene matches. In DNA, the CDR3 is TGCAGTGCTACCCCCGGGACAGGGACCGATACGCAGTATTTT. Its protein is CSATPGTGTDTQYF.

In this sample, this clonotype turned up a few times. CDR3 coding DNA: TGTGCCTGGAGCAAGACAGGGCTCACAGATACGCAGTATTTT. Its translation is CAWSKTGLTDTQYF. V and J are TRBV30 and TRBJ2-3; TRBD1 agrees at 7 bases. The CDR3 spans 14 residues. Germline V gene sequence: CDR1 GTSNPN, CDR2 SVGIG (reference sequence). With V trimmed by 3 bases and J by 2 bases, 5 bases remained unmatched. The full variable domain, in which reference TRBV30 and TRBJ2-3 provide the parts outside the CDR3, is SQTIHQWPATLVQPVGSPLSLECTVEGTSNPNLYWYRQAAGRGLQLLFYSVGIGQISSEVPQNLSASRPQDRQFILSSKKLLLSDSGFYLCAWSKTGLTDTQYFGPGTRLTVL.

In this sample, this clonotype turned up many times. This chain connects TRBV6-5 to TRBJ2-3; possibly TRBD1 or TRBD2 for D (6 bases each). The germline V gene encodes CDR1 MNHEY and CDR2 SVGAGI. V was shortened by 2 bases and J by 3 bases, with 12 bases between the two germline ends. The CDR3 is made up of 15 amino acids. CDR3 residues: CASSYGGPRTDTQYF. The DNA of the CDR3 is TGTGCCAGCAGTTACGGGGGGCCTCGTACAGATACGCAGTATTTT.

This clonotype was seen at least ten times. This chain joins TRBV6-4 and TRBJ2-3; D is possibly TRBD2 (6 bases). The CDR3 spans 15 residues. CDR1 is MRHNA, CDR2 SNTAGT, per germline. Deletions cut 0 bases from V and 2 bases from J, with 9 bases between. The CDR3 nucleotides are TGTGCCAGCAGTGACTCGTCTAGCGCCACAGATACGCAGTATTTT. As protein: CASSDSSSATDTQYF.

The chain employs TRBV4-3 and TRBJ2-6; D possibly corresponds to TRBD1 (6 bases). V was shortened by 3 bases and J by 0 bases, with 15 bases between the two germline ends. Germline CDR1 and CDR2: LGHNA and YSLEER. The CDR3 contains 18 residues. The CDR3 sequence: CASSQVPGQYSGANVLTF. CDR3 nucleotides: TGCGCCAGCAGCCAGGTACCGGGACAATACTCTGGGGCCAACGTCCTGACTTTC.

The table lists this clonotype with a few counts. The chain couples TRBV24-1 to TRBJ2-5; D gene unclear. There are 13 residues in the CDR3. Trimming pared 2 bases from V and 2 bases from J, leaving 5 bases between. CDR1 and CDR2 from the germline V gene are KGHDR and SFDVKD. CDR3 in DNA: TGTGCCACCAGTGATTCTCTTCAAGAGACCCAGTACTTC. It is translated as CATSDSLQETQYF.

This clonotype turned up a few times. CDR3 sequence: CASSPSLGYEQFF. The CDR3 DNA reads TGTGCCAGCAGCCCTTCTCTAGGATATGAGCAGTTCTTC. The rearrangement links TRBV7-6 to TRBJ2-1, with unresolved D. CDR3 length: 13 amino acids. The V gene's germline CDR1 is SGHVS and CDR2 FNYEAQ. Trimming cost V 5 bases and J 8 bases, with 13 bases left between them.

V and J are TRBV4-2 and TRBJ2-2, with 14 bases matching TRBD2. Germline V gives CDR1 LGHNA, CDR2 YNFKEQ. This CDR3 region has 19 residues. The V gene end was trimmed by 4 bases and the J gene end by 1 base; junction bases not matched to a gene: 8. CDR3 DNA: TGTGCCAGCAGCCCCATAGGACTAGCGGGGGGTTGGAACACCGGGGAGCTGTTTTTT. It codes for CASSPIGLAGGWNTGELFF.

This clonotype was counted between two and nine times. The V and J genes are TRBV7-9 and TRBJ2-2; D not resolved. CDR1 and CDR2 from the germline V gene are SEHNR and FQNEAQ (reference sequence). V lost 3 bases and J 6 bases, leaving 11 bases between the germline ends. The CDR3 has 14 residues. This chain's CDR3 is CASSLGWSAGELFF. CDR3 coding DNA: TGTGCCAGCAGCTTGGGCTGGTCCGCCGGGGAGCTGTTTTTT.

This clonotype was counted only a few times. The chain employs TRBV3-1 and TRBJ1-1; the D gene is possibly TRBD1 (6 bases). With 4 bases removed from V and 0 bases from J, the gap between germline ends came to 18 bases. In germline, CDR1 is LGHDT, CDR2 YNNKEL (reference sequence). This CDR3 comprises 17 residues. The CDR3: CASSPGYPGEMNTEAFF. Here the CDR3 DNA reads TGTGCCAGCAGCCCCGGGTACCCAGGGGAAATGAACACTGAAGCTTTCTTT.

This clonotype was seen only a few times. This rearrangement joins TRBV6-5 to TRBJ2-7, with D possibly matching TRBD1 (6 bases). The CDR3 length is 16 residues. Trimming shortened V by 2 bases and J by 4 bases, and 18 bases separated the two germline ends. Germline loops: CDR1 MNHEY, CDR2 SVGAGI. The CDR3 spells CASSYNAGEVQYEQYF. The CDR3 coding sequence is TGTGCCAGCAGTTACAACGCAGGGGAAGTTCAATACGAGCAGTACTTC.